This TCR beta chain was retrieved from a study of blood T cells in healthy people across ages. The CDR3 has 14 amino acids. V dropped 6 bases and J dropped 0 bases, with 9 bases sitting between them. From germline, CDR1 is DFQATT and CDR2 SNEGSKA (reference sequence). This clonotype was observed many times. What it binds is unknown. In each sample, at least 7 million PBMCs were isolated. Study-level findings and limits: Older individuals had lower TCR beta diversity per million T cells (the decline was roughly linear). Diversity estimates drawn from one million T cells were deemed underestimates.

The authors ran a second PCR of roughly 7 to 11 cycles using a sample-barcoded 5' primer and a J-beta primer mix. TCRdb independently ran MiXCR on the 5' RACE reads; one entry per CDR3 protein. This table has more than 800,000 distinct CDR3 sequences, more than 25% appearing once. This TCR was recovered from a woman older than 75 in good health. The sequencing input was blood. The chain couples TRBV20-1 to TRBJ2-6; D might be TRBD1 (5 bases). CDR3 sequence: CSATDSSGANVLTF. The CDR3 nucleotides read TGCAGTGCAACAGACAGCTCTGGGGCCAACGTCCTGACTTTC.